The 24 T cell receptor beta chains listed next were all sequenced from one sample in a study of Ad26.COV2.S vaccination and SARS-CoV-2 variants. Treatment of the sample: over 15 received Ad26.COV2.S at low or high dose, single or two shots; several received placebo; per-sample allocation not given. Following the first vaccine or placebo injection, samples were taken on day 63. Generated by immunoSEQ multiplex PCR, the TCRdb table keeps only in-frame clones and is missing some. Here the sample spans a few hundred thousand clones, around 87% being singletons. This specimen was peripheral blood, taken in a trial of Ad26.COV2.S vaccine versus placebo. These receptors all come from a person between 18 and 59 years old who received the Ad26.COV2.S COVID-19 vaccine or a placebo.

The genes are TRBV7-9 and TRBJ2-3, with 7 bases fitting TRBD1. Germline V lookup: CDR1 SEHNR, CDR2 FQNEAQ (reference sequence). The V gene end was trimmed by 8 bases and the J gene end by 0 bases; junction bases not matched to a gene: 5. CDR3 size: 14 residues. The CDR3 sequence is CASGTGVSTDTQYF. The CDR3 bases are TGTGCCAGCGGAACAGGGGTGAGCACAGATACGCAGTATTTT.

The J gene is TRBJ2-2, the V gene TRBV28; D gene ambiguous. The germline gives CDR1 MDHEN, CDR2 SYDVKM. This CDR3 comprises 12 residues. Trimming shortened V by 3 bases and J by 4 bases, and 3 bases separated the two germline ends. The CDR3 protein is CASSLGTGELFF. Written as DNA, the CDR3 is TGTGCCAGCAGTTTGGGCACCGGGGAGCTGTTTTTT. The full variable domain, with the rest looked up from reference TRBV28 and TRBJ2-2, is DVKVTQSSRYLVKRTGEKVFLECVQDMDHENMFWYRQDPGLGLRLIYFSYDVKMKEKGDIPEGYSVSREKKERFSLILESASTNQTSMYLCASSLGTGELFFGEGSRLTVL.

This CDR3 reads CASSEARGPGVSEQYF. In nucleotides, the CDR3 is TGTGCCAGCAGTGAAGCGCGCGGGCCAGGGGTTTCCGAGCAGTACTTC. The chain carries TRBV6-1 and TRBJ2-7; D possibly corresponds to TRBD1 (6 bases). CDR3 length: 16 residues. CDR1 is MNHNS, CDR2 SASEGT, per germline. The V and J ends lost 0 bases and 6 bases respectively, with 18 bases between them.

A word on this clone: One junction end does not reproduce the germline sequence, and a read error may be involved. V is TRBV7-7 and J is TRBJ2-3; unclear D gene. This CDR3 comprises 15 residues. Germline V lookup: CDR1 SSHAT, CDR2 FNYEAQ (reference sequence). For the CDR3, the DNA is TGTGCTAGCAGCTTAGGTAGTCCTAGCACAGATACGCAGTATTTT. Its translation: CASSLGSPSTDTQYF.

This clone was picked up one time. The same CDR3 is also encoded by other DNA sequences in this sample. The chain is built from TRBV7-2 and TRBJ2-7; 8 bases match TRBD1. Germline values: CDR1 SGHTA, CDR2 FQGNSA. V lost 4 bases, J lost 0 bases, and 2 bases stayed unmatched. The CDR3 spans 14 residues. In DNA form, the CDR3 reads TGTGCCAGCAGCTCAGGGACAGGCTCCTACGAGCAGTACTTC. This codes for CASSSGTGSYEQYF.

The chain carries TRBV7-9 and TRBJ1-2; TRBD1 matches 7 bases. The CDR3 is made up of 17 amino acids. The V segment lost 4 bases and the J segment 2 bases; nucleotides outside the gene matches: 13. Germline CDR1 and CDR2: SEHNR and FQNEAQ (reference sequence). CDR3 sequence: CASSSTGQALMNYGYTF. The CDR3 bases are TGTGCCAGCAGCTCCACCGGACAGGCTTTAATGAACTATGGCTACACCTTC.

This clone was seen only once. This rearrangement joins TRBV6-4 to TRBJ1-4, with D maybe TRBD1 (6 bases). V lost 8 bases to trimming and J lost 0 bases, with 13 bases between them. Germline lookup yields CDR1 MRHNA and CDR2 SNTAGT. The CDR3 length is 15 residues. The CDR3 bases are TGTGCCAGCGGAGTTGGGGGGCCAACTAATGAAAAACTGTTTTTT. Its translation: CASGVGGPTNEKLFF.

The V call is TRBV7-3, the J call TRBJ2-7; D remains ambiguous. The CDR3 covers 13 residues. The ends were cut back, 4 bases at V and 6 bases at J, with 13 bases in the middle. Germline lookup yields CDR1 SGHTA and CDR2 FQGTGA. CDR3 residues: CASSSGPSSEQYF. The CDR3 bases are TGTGCCAGCAGCTCGGGCCCGTCTTCCGAGCAGTACTTC.

The chain recombines TRBV30 with TRBJ2-3; TRBD2 matches at 9 bases. Per the germline V gene, CDR1 is GTSNPN and CDR2 is SVGIG (reference sequence). With 4 bases clipped from V and 2 bases from J, the junction kept 10 bases outside the gene matches. The length of the CDR3 is 16 residues. CDR3 DNA sequence: TGTGCCTGGACTGTAGGCCTAGCGGGACTCACAGATACGCAGTATTTT. Translating it yields CAWTVGLAGLTDTQYF.

This chain uses TRBV27 with TRBJ1-2, with 10 bases fitting TRBD1. CDR3 length equals 14 residues. Per the germline V gene, CDR1 is MNHEY and CDR2 is SMNVEV (reference sequence). The junction had 6 bases not matched to a gene; V was cut back by 5 bases and J by 6 bases. CDR3 protein: CASSDRGRGHGYTF. The DNA of the CDR3 is TGTGCCAGCAGTGACAGGGGGCGAGGACATGGCTACACCTTC.

This rearrangement joins TRBV6-2 or TRBV6-3 to TRBJ1-1, with D possibly TRBD1 on 6 matching bases. Trimming took 2 bases from V and 4 from J, leaving 14 bases between them. CDR1 is MNHEY and CDR2 is SVGEGT in the germline V gene. The CDR3 is 15 amino acids. This CDR3 is CASSYAGGGRTEAFF. CDR3 sequence (DNA): TGTGCCAGCAGTTACGCGGGGGGCGGTCGCACTGAAGCTTTCTTT.

The sample holds a few counts of this clone. The chain combines TRBV18 with TRBJ2-2; D unclear. CDR3 length: 15 amino acids. V was cut by 3 bases and J by 0 bases, with 8 bases left in between. CDR1 KGHSH and CDR2 LQKENI come from the germline V gene. CDR3: CASSPTVANTGELFF. The CDR3 DNA reads as TGTGCCAGCTCACCGACGGTCGCGAACACCGGGGAGCTGTTTTTT.

The chain couples TRBV9 to TRBJ2-2; 10 nucleotides match TRBD1. This CDR3 is built from 16 residues. With V trimmed by 3 bases and J by 6 bases, 8 bases remained unmatched. CDR1 and CDR2 (germline): SGDLS, YYNGEE. The CDR3 is CASSASRDRGPGELFF. The CDR3, as DNA: TGTGCCAGCAGCGCCTCCCGGGACAGGGGTCCCGGGGAGCTGTTTTTT.

This clone was observed a single time. The rearrangement joins TRBV6-2 or TRBV6-3 to TRBJ1-6; tentatively, D is TRBD1 (6 bases). CDR3 length equals 13 residues. The germline V gene has CDR1 MNHEY and CDR2 SVGEGT. V lost 1 base and J lost 9, with 7 bases in between. DNA for the CDR3: TGTGCCAGCAGTTACTTACAGGGTTCACCCCTCCACTTT. This encodes CASSYLQGSPLHF.

This clone was seen a few times. The chain joins TRBV21-1 to TRBJ1-2; the table's TRBD1 call for D was not verified on the DNA. TRBV21-1 is noted as a pseudogene. There are 16 residues in the CDR3. CDR3 coding DNA: TGTGCCAGCAGCAAAACCGGACAGGTAAAGGGCTATGGCTACACCTTC. This codes for CASSKTGQVKGYGYTF.

This sequence joins TRBV7-9 and TRBJ2-5, with TRBD2 as a possible D gene (5 bases). Per germline, CDR1 SEHNR and CDR2 FQNEAQ (reference sequence). The CDR3 extends over 19 amino acids. Trimming stripped 2 bases from V and 2 bases from J, with 24 bases between. CDR3 sequence reads: CASSLTNRDRAQVQETQYF. The CDR3 nucleotides are TGTGCCAGCAGCTTAACCAATCGGGATAGGGCTCAGGTACAAGAGACCCAGTACTTC.

V is TRBV9 and J is TRBJ2-6, with D possibly matching TRBD1 (5 bases). The V gene lost 4 bases and the J gene lost 1 base, with 21 bases spanning the gap. Looked up from germline, CDR1 is SGDLS and CDR2 is YYNGEE. This CDR3 region has 19 residues. The CDR3: CASSPTPWAGRSGANVLTF. Written as DNA, the CDR3 is TGTGCCAGCAGCCCGACCCCCTGGGCAGGGCGGTCTGGGGCCAACGTCCTGACTTTC.

The chain carries TRBV10-3 and TRBJ1-1; D is uncertain. Trimming left V 0 bases short and J 13 bases short, with 18 bases between. Germline values: CDR1 ENHRY, CDR2 SYGVKD. The CDR3 loop spans 14 amino acids. The CDR3 DNA reads TGTGCCATCAGTGAGTCTGGAGGGCGGGGAATTGGTTTCTTT. Translated: CAISESGGRGIGFF.

V is TRBV5-1 and J is TRBJ2-3; possibly TRBD1 for D (6 bases). The germline gives CDR1 SGHRS, CDR2 YFSETQ. This CDR3 is built from 15 residues. Trimming pared 4 bases from V and 2 bases from J, leaving 14 bases between. This CDR3 is CASSILGQTTDTQYF. In DNA form, the CDR3 reads TGCGCCAGCAGCATCTTAGGACAGACCACAGATACGCAGTATTTT.

The J gene is TRBJ2-3, the V gene TRBV3-1 (or the pseudogene TRBV3-2); the match to TRBD2 covers 11 bases. Trimming removed 8 bases from V and 2 bases from J; junction bases left unmatched: 9. CDR3 length equals 16 residues. Germline-derived CDR1 and CDR2 are LGHDT and YNNKEL (reference sequence). Here the CDR3 DNA reads TGTGCCAGCGCCCCCTCGACTAGCGGGAACACAGATACGCAGTATTTT. Its translation: CASAPSTSGNTDTQYF.

The rearrangement joins TRBV28 to TRBJ2-7, with TRBD1 matching over 7 bases. CDR3 size: 15 residues. Per germline, CDR1 MDHEN and CDR2 SYDVKM. V lost 7 bases to trimming and J lost 4 bases; unmatched junction nucleotides: 13. The CDR3 here is CASNTPGTVVYEQYF. DNA for the CDR3: TGTGCCAGCAATACTCCCGGGACAGTAGTTTACGAGCAGTACTTC.

The chain employs TRBV6-2 or TRBV6-3 and TRBJ1-5; 12 bases line up with TRBD1. The CDR3 totals 20 residues. Germline V gene sequence: CDR1 MNHEY, CDR2 SVGEGT. V was clipped by 4 bases and J by 4 bases; unmatched bases: 17. CDR3 bases: TGTGCCAGCAGTTTAAACACCTACCGGGACAGGGGGCCTCGAAATCAGCCCCAGCATTTT. Translated: CASSLNTYRDRGPRNQPQHF.

V usage is TRBV4-1 and J usage is TRBJ2-7; 10 bases are a match to TRBD1. The ends lost 1 base at V and 7 bases at J; junction bases unmatched: 4. The germline V gene has CDR1 MGHRA and CDR2 YSYEKL. The CDR3 covers 14 residues. CDR3 in amino acids: CASSQGQGAWEQYF. Here the CDR3 DNA reads TGCGCCAGCAGCCAAGGACAGGGGGCCTGGGAGCAGTACTTC.

The chain combines TRBV5-4 with TRBJ2-5; 10 nucleotides agree with TRBD1. The J segment lost 5 bases and the V segment lost 0 bases, leaving 4 bases of the junction unmatched. CDR1 and CDR2 (germline): SGHNT, YYREEE (reference sequence). This CDR3 is built from 15 residues. CDR3 amino acids: CASSLGGQGGETQYF. As DNA, the CDR3 is TGTGCCAGCAGCTTGGGTGGACAGGGGGGGGAGACCCAGTACTTC.